Listed below are T cell receptor beta chains from one sample, sequenced in a study of beta chain features in type 1 diabetes. The repertoire was sequenced with immunoSEQ multiplex PCR; TCRdb's copy has only in-frame clones and lacks some. Of about 660,000 clones listed, 11% to 15% were seen once; the top ten hold roughly 0.04%. The sequencing sample was made of naive CD4+ T cells from blood. Receptors originate from a man in his late teens or twenties with type 1 diabetes. The CDR3 runs from the conserved cysteine through the conserved F or W. A D gene is named only where the DNA matches it firmly. Clone size is not always given. Where it is, it says once, few, many or a class for expanded clones.

V gene	J gene	D gene	clone size	CDR3 DNA	CDR3 protein
TRBV30	TRBJ1-1	TRBD1	few	TGTGCCTGGACGACAACCGGGACAGTTACCACTGAAGCTTTCTTT	CAWTTTGTVTTEAFF
TRBV30	TRBJ1-1	.	few	TGTGCCTGGAGTGTTAACAGAGAAGCTTTCTTT	CAWSVNREAFF
TRBV7-2	TRBJ2-1	.	.	TGTGCCAGCAGCAAGAACAATGAGCAGTTCTTC	CASSKNNEQFF
TRBV5-1	TRBJ1-5	.	.	TGCGCCACCGCGGCTGATAGCAATCAGCCCCAGCATTTT	CATAADSNQPQHF
TRBV11-2	TRBJ1-1	.	.	TGTGCCAGCAGCGCCCCCACTGAAGCTTTCTTT	CASSAPTEAFF
TRBV18	TRBJ2-1	TRBD1	few	TGTGCCAGCTCACAAAACTCCGGGACAGGGCAGTGGGGTGAGCAGTTCTTC	CASSQNSGTGQWGEQFF
TRBV2	TRBJ1-2	.	few	TGTGCCAGCAGTATCGAGGATAACTATTATGGCTACACCTTC	CASSIEDNYYGYTF
TRBV9	TRBJ2-7	.	few	TGTGCCAGCAGCGTAGGCTATCTTATGGACGAGCAGTACTTC	CASSVGYLMDEQYF
TRBV6-1	TRBJ2-3	.	.	TGTGCCAGCAGTGAAGGGGCGACTAGCACAGATACGCAGTATTTT	CASSEGATSTDTQYF
TRBV5-1	TRBJ2-2	.	few	TGCGCCAGCAGCTTGTTGATTACAGGGAACACCGGGGAGCTGTTTTTT	CASSLLITGNTGELFF
TRBV5-4	TRBJ2-3	TRBD2	.	TGTGCCAGCAGCTGGCGCGGGACTAGCGGCACAGATACGCAGTATTTT	CASSWRGTSGTDTQYF
TRBV30	TRBJ2-1	.	.	TGTGCCTGGAACAGGGCGATGGAGCAGTTCTTC	CAWNRAMEQFF
TRBV5-1	TRBJ2-1	.	.	TGCGCCAGCAGCTTGGCTCAGACGGGCGATGAGCAGTTCTTC	CASSLAQTGDEQFF
TRBV27	TRBJ1-5	.	.	TGTGCCAGCAGTTTAATTCAGGGCAGTCAGCCCCAGCATTTT	CASSLIQGSQPQHF
TRBV7-8	TRBJ1-2	.	few	TGTGCCAGCAGCGCCCGATTTAGCTATGGCTACACCTTC	CASSARFSYGYTF
TRBV30	TRBJ1-5	TRBD1	.	TGTGCCTGGAGGGAAAGGGACAGGGGGAGTCAGCCCCAGCATTTT	CAWRERDRGSQPQHF
TRBV2	TRBJ2-7	.	.	TGTGCCAGCTGGGCTAGAGTCCCCTACGAGCAGTACTTC	CASWARVPYEQYF
TRBV29-1	TRBJ2-7	TRBD2	.	TGCAGCGTCGAGGGACTAGCGGGAGGGATCTGGTACGAGCAGTACTTC	CSVEGLAGGIWYEQYF
TRBV4-1	TRBJ1-2	TRBD1	.	TGCGCCAGCAGCCAGCCGGGGACAGCCTTGGGCTACACCTTC	CASSQPGTALGYTF
TRBV19	TRBJ1-5	.	.	TGTGCCAGTAGATCAGGGGTCGGCCAGCCCCAGCATTTT	CASRSGVGQPQHF
TRBV2	TRBJ2-7	.	.	TGTGCCAGCAACCGGGACAACGACTACGAGCAGTACTTC	CASNRDNDYEQYF
TRBV27	TRBJ1-2	.	few	TGTGCCAGCAGTTCCCGGACGGATTCCTATGGCTACACCTTC	CASSSRTDSYGYTF
TRBV21-1	TRBJ1-5	.	few	TGTGCCAGCAGCAAAGTGGGGAATCAGCCCCAGCATTTT	CASSKVGNQPQHF
TRBV2	TRBJ1-3	.	few	TGTGCCAGCAGGCTCTCTGGAAACACCATATATTTT	CASRLSGNTIYF
TRBV28	TRBJ2-7	.	few	TGTGCCAGCGCCAGGGGAGGACAGACCTACGAGCAGTACTTC	CASARGGQTYEQYF
TRBV30	TRBJ2-1	TRBD1	.	TGTGCCTATTCCAGGGGGCCCTACAATGAGCAGTTCTTC	CAYSRGPYNEQFF
TRBV28	TRBJ1-1	.	few	TGTGCCAGCAGTTTAAGAATGAACACTGAAGCTTTCTTT	CASSLRMNTEAFF
TRBV7-2	TRBJ2-3	.	few	TGTGCCAGCAGCTTGTATCTCCTAGGCACAGATACGCAGTATTTT	CASSLYLLGTDTQYF
TRBV5-6	TRBJ2-1	.	.	TGTGCCAGCAGCTGGGCACCGGATGAGCAGTTCTTC	CASSWAPDEQFF
TRBV7-9	TRBJ1-1	.	.	TGTGCCAGCAGCTGGAGCCCGAACACTGAAGCTTTCTTT	CASSWSPNTEAFF
TRBV30	TRBJ2-1	.	few	TGTGCATGTAACCGGGACTGGTACAATGAGCAGTTCTTC	CACNRDWYNEQFF
TRBV18	TRBJ2-5	.	.	TGTGCCAGCTCACCACCTGGGGGCAGTGAGACCCAGTACTTC	CASSPPGGSETQYF
TRBV7-2	TRBJ2-6	.	few	TGTGCCAGCAGCTTCGATATTTCTGGGGCCAACGTCCTGACTTTC	CASSFDISGANVLTF
TRBV10-1	TRBJ1-1	TRBD1	.	TGCGCCAGCAGTGATGCAGGGGGCTACACTGAAGCTTTCTTT	CASSDAGGYTEAFF
TRBV5-1	TRBJ2-5	TRBD1	.	TGCGCCAGCAGCCACGGACAGGGCGGGGAGACCCAGTACTTC	CASSHGQGGETQYF
TRBV6-5	TRBJ2-6	.	few	TGTGCCAGCAGTTACTCGACAGTCTCTGGGGCCAACGTCCTGACTTTC	CASSYSTVSGANVLTF
TRBV29-1	TRBJ1-2	.	.	TGCAGCGTTGAAGATCGGGGGAAACAGGGCTATGGCTACACCTTC	CSVEDRGKQGYGYTF
TRBV28	TRBJ2-1	TRBD1	few	TGTGCCAGCAGGTCGGGACAGGGTTCCTCCGATGAGCAGTTCTTC	CASRSGQGSSDEQFF
TRBV4-2	TRBJ2-3	.	.	TGTGCCAGCAGCCATGCAACTAGGGGTTCTAGCACAGATACGCAGTATTTT	CASSHATRGSSTDTQYF
TRBV6-1	TRBJ2-7	TRBD1	few	TGTGCCAGCAGGGGGGACAGTTCGACCTACGAGCAGTACTTC	CASRGDSSTYEQYF
TRBV7-6	TRBJ2-7	TRBD1	.	TGTGCCAGCAGCTCCCGACAGGGGGCTGGCGAGCAGTACTTC	CASSSRQGAGEQYF
TRBV7-9	TRBJ1-4	TRBD1	.	TGTGCCAGCAGAACCGTTGAGGGGGCGGTGAGTGAAAAACTGTTTTTT	CASRTVEGAVSEKLFF
TRBV29-1	TRBJ1-1	TRBD1	.	TGCAGCGTGAAGTGGACAGGGGAAGCTTTCTTT	CSVKWTGEAFF
TRBV2	TRBJ1-4	.	few	TGTGCCAGCAACATCGGGACTTGGGCTGAAAAACTGTTTTTT	CASNIGTWAEKLFF
TRBV15	TRBJ2-2	TRBD1	.	TGTGCCACCAGCGGGGGACAGGGGTTTTCCGGGGAGCTGTTTTTT	CATSGGQGFSGELFF
TRBV2	TRBJ2-1	TRBD1	.	TGTGCCAGCAGCCCGGACAGGGGCCAGTTCTTC	CASSPDRGQFF
TRBV30	TRBJ2-5	.	few	TGTGCCTGGGGGTGGGGGGAGACCCAGTACTTC	CAWGWGETQYF